The 2 T cell receptor beta chains below come from one sample, sequenced in a study of T cells after yellow fever vaccination. Each CDR3 protein is one row after TCRdb ran MiXCR on the 5' RACE reads. The sample comprises roughly 500,000 distinct CDR3 sequences, less than 20% of which are singletons, and more than 13% rests with the top ten. Sequencing was performed on PBMCs, taken 15 days after the yellow fever booster vaccination. These receptors all come from a man aged 25 to 40 who received the YFV17D yellow fever vaccine.

This clonotype was recorded a few times. The J gene is TRBJ2-1, the V gene TRBV9, with 7 bases fitting TRBD2. The germline V gene encodes CDR1 SGDLS and CDR2 YYNGEE. J was trimmed by 2 bases and V by 4 bases; bases with no gene match: 6. The CDR3 is made up of 15 amino acids. The CDR3 coding sequence is TGTGCCAGCAGCCCTTCAGCGGGACCCTACAATGAGCAGTTCTTC. It yields the protein CASSPSAGPYNEQFF.

This chain connects TRBV29-1 to TRBJ2-1; 14 bases map to TRBD2. The germline V gene has CDR1 SQVTM and CDR2 ANQGSEA. This CDR3 contains 14 residues. With V trimmed by 4 bases and J by 10 bases, 6 bases remained unmatched. The CDR3, as DNA: TGCAGCGTTGTAGAGAGACTAGCGGGGGGGGAGCAGTTCTTC. This translates into CSVVERLAGGEQFF.